The present T cell receptor beta chain was sequenced within a study of identical twins. Points from the study as a whole: Abundant beta clonotypes from cord blood had fewer insertions, unlike memory repertoires, which showed none. Beta out-of-frame sequences displayed a weaker excess of sharing between twins.

Healthy Caucasians made up all donors. CDR1 and CDR2 from the germline V gene are SNHLY and FYNNEI. V shed 7 bases and J shed 1 base, with 7 bases lying between them. This CDR3 has 13 residues. This clonotype was counted only a few times. Antigen unknown. A single record per CDR3 protein comes from TCRdb applying MiXCR to the 5' RACE reads. Of a few hundred thousand distinct CDR3 sequences listed, approximately 8% were seen once; the top ten hold about 2.1%. The same sample was also studied in work on yellow fever vaccine responses in identical twins.

The rearrangement uses TRBV2 and TRBJ1-4; D remains unclear. The TCR was taken from a woman aged 18-35 years in good health. Sequenced sample: memory (CD45RO+) T cells sorted from blood. The CDR3 loop is CASKGITNEKLFF. The DNA for the CDR3 is TGTGCCAGCAAGGGCATAACTAATGAAAAACTGTTTTTT.